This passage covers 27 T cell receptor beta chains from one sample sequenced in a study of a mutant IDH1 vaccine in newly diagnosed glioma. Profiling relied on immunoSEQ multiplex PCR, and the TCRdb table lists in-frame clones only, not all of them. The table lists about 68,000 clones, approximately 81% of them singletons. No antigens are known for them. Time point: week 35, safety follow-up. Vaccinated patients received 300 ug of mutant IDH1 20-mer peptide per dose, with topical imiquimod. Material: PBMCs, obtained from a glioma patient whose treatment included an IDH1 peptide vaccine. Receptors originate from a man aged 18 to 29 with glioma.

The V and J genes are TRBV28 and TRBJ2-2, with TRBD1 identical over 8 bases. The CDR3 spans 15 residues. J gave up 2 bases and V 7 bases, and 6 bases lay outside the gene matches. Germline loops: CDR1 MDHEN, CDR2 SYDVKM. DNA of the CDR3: TGTGCCAGCATTCATGGACAGGGCAACACCGGGGAGCTGTTTTTT. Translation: CASIHGQGNTGELFF.

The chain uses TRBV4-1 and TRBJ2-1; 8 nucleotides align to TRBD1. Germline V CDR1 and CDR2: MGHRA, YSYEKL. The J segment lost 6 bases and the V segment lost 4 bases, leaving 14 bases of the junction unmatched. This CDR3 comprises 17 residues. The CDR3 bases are TGCGCCAGCAGCCCATCCCGGACAGGGTCTAGAAGCAATGAGCAGTTCTTC. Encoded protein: CASSPSRTGSRSNEQFF.

The CDR3 loop is CAADPLSGANVLTF. CDR3 bases: TGTGCCGCCGATCCGCTCTCTGGGGCCAACGTCCTGACTTTC. This chain connects TRBV30 to TRBJ2-6; no definite D call. The length of the CDR3 is 14 residues. Trimming pared 8 bases from V and 0 bases from J, leaving 11 bases between. Per germline, CDR1 GTSNPN and CDR2 SVGIG (reference sequence).

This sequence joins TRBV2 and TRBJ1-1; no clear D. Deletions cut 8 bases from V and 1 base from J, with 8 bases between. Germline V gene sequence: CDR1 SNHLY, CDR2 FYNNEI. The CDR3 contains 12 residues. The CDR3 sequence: CASGYKNTEAFF. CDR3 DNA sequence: TGTGCCAGCGGTTACAAGAACACTGAAGCTTTCTTT.

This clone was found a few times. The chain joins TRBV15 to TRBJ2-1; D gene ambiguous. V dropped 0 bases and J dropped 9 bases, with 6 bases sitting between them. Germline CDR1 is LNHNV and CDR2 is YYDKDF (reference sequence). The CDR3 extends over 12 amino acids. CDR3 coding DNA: TGTGCCACCAGCAGAGATGGCTTTGAGCAGTTCTTC. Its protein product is CATSRDGFEQFF.

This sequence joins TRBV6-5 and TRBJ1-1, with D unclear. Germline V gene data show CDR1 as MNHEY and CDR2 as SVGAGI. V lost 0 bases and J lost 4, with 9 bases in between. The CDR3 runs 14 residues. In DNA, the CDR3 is TGTGCCAGCAGTTACTCGATGGGGAGCACTGAAGCTTTCTTT. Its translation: CASSYSMGSTEAFF.

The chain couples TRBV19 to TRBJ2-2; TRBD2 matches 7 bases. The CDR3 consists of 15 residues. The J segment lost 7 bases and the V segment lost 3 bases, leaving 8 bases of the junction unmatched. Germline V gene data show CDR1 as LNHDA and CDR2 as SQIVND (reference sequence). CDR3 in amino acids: CASSMRGSYFGELFF. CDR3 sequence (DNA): TGTGCCAGTAGTATGCGCGGGAGCTATTTCGGGGAGCTGTTTTTT.

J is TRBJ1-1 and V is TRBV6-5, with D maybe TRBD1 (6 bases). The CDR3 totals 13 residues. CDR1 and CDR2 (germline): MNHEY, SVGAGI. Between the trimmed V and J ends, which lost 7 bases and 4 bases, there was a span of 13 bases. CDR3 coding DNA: TGTGCCAGCACCAAGGGGGGGGGCACTGAAGCTTTCTTT. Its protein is CASTKGGGTEAFF.

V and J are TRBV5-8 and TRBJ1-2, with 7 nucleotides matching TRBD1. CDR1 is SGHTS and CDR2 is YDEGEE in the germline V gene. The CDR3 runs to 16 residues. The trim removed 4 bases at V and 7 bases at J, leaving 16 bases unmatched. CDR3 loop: CASSPSWGEGAPGYTF. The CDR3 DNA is TGTGCCAGCAGCCCCTCCTGGGGGGAGGGGGCGCCTGGCTACACCTTC.

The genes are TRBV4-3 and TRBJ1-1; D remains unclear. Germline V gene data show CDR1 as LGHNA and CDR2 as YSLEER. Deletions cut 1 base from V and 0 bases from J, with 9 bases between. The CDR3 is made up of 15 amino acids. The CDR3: CASSQGHRMNTEAFF. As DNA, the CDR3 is TGCGCCAGCAGCCAAGGCCATCGGATGAACACTGAAGCTTTCTTT.

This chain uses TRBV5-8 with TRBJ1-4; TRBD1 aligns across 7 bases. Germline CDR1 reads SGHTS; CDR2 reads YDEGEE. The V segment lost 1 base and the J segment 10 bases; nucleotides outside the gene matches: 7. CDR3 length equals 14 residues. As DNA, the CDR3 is TGTGCCAGCAGCTTGCGCGGGACAGAGGGAAAACTGTTTTTT. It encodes CASSLRGTEGKLFF.

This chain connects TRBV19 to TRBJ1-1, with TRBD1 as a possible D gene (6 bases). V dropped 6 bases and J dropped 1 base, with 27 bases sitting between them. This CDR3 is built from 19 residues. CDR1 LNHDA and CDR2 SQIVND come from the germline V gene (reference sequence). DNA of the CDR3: TGTGCCAGTAGCCGACGAAGAGCGGGGGCCGCCAGAGGGAACACTGAAGCTTTCTTT. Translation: CASSRRRAGAARGNTEAFF. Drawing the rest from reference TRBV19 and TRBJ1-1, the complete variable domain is DGGITQSPKYLFRKEGQNVTLSCEQNLNHDAMYWYRQDPGQGLRLIYYSQIVNDFQKGDIAEGYSVSREKKESFPLTVTSAQKNPTAFYLCASSRRRAGAARGNTEAFFGQGTRLTVV.

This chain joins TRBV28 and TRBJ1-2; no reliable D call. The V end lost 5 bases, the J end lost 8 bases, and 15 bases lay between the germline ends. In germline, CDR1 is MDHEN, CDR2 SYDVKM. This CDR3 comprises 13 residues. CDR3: CASSQLRVGGYTF. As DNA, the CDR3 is TGTGCCAGCAGTCAATTGAGGGTAGGGGGCTACACCTTC.

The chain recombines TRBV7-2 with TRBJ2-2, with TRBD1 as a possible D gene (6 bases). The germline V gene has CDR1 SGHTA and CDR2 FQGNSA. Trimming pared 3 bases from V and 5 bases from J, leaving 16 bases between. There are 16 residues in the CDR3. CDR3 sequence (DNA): TGTGCCAGCAGCTTGAGGGCAGGGGTAAAGACCGGGGAGCTGTTTTTT. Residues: CASSLRAGVKTGELFF.

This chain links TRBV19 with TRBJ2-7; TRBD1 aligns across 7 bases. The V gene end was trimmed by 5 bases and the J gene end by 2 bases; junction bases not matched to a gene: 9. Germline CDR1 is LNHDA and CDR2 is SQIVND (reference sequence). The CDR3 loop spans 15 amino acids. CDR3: CASSDRVSGTYEQYF. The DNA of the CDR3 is TGTGCCAGTAGTGACAGGGTCTCTGGGACCTACGAGCAGTACTTC.

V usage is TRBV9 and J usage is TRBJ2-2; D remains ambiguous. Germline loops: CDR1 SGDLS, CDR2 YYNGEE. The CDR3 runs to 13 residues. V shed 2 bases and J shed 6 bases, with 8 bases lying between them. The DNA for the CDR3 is TGTGCCAGCAGCGTCTCTCCCGCCGGGGAGCTGTTTTTT. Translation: CASSVSPAGELFF.

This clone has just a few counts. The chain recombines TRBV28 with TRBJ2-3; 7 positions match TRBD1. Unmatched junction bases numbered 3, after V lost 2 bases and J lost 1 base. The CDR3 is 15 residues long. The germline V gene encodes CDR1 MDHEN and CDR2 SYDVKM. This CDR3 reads CASSLGDSRTDTQYF. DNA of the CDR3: TGTGCCAGCAGTTTAGGGGACAGTCGCACAGATACGCAGTATTTT.

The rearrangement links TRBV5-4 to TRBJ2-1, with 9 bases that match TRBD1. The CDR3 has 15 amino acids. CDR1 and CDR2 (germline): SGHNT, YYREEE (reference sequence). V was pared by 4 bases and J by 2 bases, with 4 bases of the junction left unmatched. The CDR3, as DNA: TGTGCCAGCAGCGCGGGACAGGGACCCTACAATGAGCAGTTCTTC. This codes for CASSAGQGPYNEQFF. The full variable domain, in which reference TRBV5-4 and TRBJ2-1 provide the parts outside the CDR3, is ETGVTQSPTHLIKTRGQQVTLRCSSQSGHNTVSWYQQALGQGPQFIFQYYREEENGRGNFPPRFSGLQFPNYSSELNVNALELDDSALYLCASSAGQGPYNEQFFGPGTRLTVL.

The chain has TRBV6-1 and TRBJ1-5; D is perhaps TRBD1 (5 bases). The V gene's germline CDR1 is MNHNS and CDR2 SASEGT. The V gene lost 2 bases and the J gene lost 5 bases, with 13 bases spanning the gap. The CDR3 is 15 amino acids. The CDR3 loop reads CASSERGQAYQPQHF. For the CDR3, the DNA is TGTGCCAGCAGTGAAAGGGGCCAGGCATATCAGCCCCAGCATTTT.

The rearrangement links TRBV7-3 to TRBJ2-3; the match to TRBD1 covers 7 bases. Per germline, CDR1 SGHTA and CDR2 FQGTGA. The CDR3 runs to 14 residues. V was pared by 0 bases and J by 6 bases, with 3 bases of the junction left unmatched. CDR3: CASSLTGGGDTQYF. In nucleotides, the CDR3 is TGTGCCAGCAGCTTAACAGGGGGCGGTGATACGCAGTATTTT.

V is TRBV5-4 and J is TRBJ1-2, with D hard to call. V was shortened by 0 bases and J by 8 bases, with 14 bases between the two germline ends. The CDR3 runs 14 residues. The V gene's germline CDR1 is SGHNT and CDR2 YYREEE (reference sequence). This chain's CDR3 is CASSLAGSAYGYTF. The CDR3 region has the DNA TGTGCCAGCAGCTTGGCAGGCAGCGCTTACGGCTACACCTTC.

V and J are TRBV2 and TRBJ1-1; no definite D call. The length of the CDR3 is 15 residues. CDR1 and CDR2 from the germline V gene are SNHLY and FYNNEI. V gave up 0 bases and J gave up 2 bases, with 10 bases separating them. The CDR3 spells CASSEARALNTEAFF. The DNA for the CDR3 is TGTGCCAGCAGTGAAGCGAGAGCCCTAAACACTGAAGCTTTCTTT.

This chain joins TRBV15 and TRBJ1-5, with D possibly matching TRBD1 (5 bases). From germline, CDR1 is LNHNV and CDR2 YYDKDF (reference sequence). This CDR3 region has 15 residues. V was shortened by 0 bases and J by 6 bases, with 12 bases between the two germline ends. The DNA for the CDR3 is TGTGCCACCAGCAGAGACCAGGGAAGGGGTCAGCCCCAGCATTTT. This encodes CATSRDQGRGQPQHF.

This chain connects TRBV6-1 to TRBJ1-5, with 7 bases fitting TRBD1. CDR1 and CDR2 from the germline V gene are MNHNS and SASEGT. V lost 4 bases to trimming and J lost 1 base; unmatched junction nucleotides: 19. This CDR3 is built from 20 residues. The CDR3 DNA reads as TGTGCCAGCAGTGGACACAGGGGCGCCCCCGTATTAATGAGCAATCAGCCCCAGCATTTT. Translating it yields CASSGHRGAPVLMSNQPQHF.

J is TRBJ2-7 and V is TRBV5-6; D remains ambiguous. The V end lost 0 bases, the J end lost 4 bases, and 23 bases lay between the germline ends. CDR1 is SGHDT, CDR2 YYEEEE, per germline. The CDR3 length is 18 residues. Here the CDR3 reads CASSLGGLPESVPYEQYF. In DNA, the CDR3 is TGTGCCAGCAGCTTGGGGGGATTGCCCGAATCGGTTCCTTACGAGCAGTACTTC.

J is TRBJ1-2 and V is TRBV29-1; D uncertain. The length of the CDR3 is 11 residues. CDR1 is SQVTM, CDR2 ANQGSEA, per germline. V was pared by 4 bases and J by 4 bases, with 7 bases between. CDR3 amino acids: CSVVFPYGYTF. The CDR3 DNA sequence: TGCAGCGTTGTATTTCCCTATGGCTACACCTTC.

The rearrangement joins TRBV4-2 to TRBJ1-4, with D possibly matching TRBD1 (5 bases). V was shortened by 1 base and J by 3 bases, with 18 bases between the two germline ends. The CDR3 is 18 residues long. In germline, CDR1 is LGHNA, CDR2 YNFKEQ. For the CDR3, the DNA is TGTGCCAGCAGCCAAGCCCGGACTCTCTTAGGGGCTAATGAAAAACTGTTTTTT. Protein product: CASSQARTLLGANEKLFF.